This TCR beta chain was observed in a study of response to subunit inactivated influenza vaccine. General study results and limits: T cells newly recruited by each seasonal influenza vaccination are few, the authors suggested.

Points on this clonotype: Antigen specificity is unknown.

Germline CDR1 SQVTM, CDR2 ANQGSEA. The trim removed 7 bases at V and 3 bases at J, leaving 5 bases unmatched. The CDR3 consists of 15 residues. TCRdb redid the calling of the RT-PCR reads with MiXCR, one entry per CDR3 protein. The sample has approximately 530,000 distinct CDR3 sequences, 7.2% seen once. Sequencing used PBMCs from blood, obtained around 25 months after vaccination. This receptor was obtained from a man aged 45 to 75 who received an inactivated influenza vaccine. This sequence joins TRBV29-1 and TRBJ2-1, with TRBD2 identical over 14 bases. CDR3 bases: TGCAGCGGGGGACTAGCGGGGGCCCACTACAATGAGCAGTTCTTC. Protein product: CSGGLAGAHYNEQFF.